Following are 4 T cell receptor beta chains from one sample sequenced in a study of blood T cell repertoires in COVID-19. Only in-frame clones appear in the TCRdb table, and some are missing; sequencing was by immunoSEQ multiplex PCR. Counted here are under 120,000 clones, roughly four fifths occurring once; the ten biggest clones make up 20% to 25%. Sequenced material: peripheral blood. The receptors here all came from a man aged 70 or older with active or convalescent COVID-19.

This chain joins TRBV24-1 and TRBJ2-3; TRBD2 aligns across 9 bases. Germline trimming cut 3 bases from V and 3 bases from J; bases unmatched to any gene: 9. The CDR3 consists of 17 residues. Germline CDR1 KGHDR, CDR2 SFDVKD. CDR3 sequence (DNA): TGTGCCACCAGTGATCCCGCTCTAGCGGGAACAACAGATACGCAGTATTTT. This gives the protein CATSDPALAGTTDTQYF.

The rearrangement joins TRBV11-3 to TRBJ1-1; D gene ambiguous. V was cut by 4 bases and J by 7 bases, with 10 bases left in between. The germline V gene has CDR1 SGHNT and CDR2 YENEEA. This CDR3 has 12 amino acids. As DNA, the CDR3 is TGTGCCAGCAGCTCAGGACGGGGTGAAGCTTTCTTT. Amino acid sequence: CASSSGRGEAFF.

The chain recombines TRBV30 with TRBJ1-5, with 7 bases identical to TRBD1. CDR3 length: 13 amino acids. Germline values: CDR1 GTSNPN, CDR2 SVGIG (reference sequence). J was trimmed by 3 bases and V by 6 bases; bases with no gene match: 5. The DNA for the CDR3 is TGTGCCTGTCAGGGGGATCTCAATCAGCCCCAGCATTTT. It codes for CACQGDLNQPQHF.

This clone was observed a handful of times. This chain connects TRBV27 to TRBJ1-2; D remains unclear. V lost 5 bases to trimming and J lost 7 bases, with 14 bases between them. Germline CDR1 is MNHEY and CDR2 is SMNVEV (reference sequence). The CDR3 sequence is 13 residues long. The CDR3 protein is CASSPHTRLGYTF. The CDR3 nucleotides are TGTGCCAGCAGTCCCCACACCAGACTTGGCTACACCTTC.